This T cell receptor beta chain stems from a study of immune evolution from preneoplasia to lung adenocarcinoma. General study findings and limits: Normal lung had the highest top T cell clone frequencies.

About this clone itself: Its target is unknown.

The CDR3 spans 18 residues. Data came from immunoSEQ multiplex PCR; TCRdb stores just in-frame clones and leaves some out. The sample contains 6,000 to 7,000 clones, approximately 79% of which appear only once. The sample comprised FFPE invasive lung adenocarcinoma tissue. This receptor was taken from a person aged 60 to 70 with lung adenocarcinoma. The chain has TRBV21-1 and TRBJ2-1. TRBV21-1 is labeled a pseudogene. The CDR3 reads CASSKAPPGACSYNEQFF. The DNA for the CDR3 is TGTGCCAGCAGCAAAGCCCCCCCCGGGGCCTGCTCCTACAATGAGCAGTTCTTC.